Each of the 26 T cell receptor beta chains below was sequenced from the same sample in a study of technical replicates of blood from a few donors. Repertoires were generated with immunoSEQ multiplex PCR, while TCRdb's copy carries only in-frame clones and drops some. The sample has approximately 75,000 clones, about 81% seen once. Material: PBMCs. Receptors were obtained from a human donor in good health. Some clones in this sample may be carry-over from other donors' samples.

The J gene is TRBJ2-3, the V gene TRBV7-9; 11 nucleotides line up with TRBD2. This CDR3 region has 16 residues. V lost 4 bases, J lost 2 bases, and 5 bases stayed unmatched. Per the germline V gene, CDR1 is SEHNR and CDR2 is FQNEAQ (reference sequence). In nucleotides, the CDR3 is TGTGCCAGCAGCTCCCGTAGCGGGGGGGCCACAGATACGCAGTATTTT. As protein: CASSSRSGGATDTQYF.

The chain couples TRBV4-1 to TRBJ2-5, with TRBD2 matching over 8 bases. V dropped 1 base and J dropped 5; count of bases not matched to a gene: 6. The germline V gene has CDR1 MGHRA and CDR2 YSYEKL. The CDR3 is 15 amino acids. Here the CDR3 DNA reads TGCGCCAGCAGCCAAGTCGGGAGGGGGGTTGAGACCCAGTACTTC. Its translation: CASSQVGRGVETQYF.

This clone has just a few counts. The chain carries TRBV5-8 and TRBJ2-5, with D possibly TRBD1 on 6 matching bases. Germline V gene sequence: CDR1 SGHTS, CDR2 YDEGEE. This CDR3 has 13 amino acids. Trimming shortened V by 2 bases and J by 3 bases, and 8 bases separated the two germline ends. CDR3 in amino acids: CASSLTGKETQYF. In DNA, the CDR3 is TGTGCCAGCAGCTTAACAGGGAAAGAGACCCAGTACTTC.

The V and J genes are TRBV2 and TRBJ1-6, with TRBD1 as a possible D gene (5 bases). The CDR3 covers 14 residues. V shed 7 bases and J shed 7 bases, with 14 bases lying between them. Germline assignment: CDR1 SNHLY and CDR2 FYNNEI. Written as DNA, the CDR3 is TGTGCCAGCAAAGGGAAGGGGCAGAATTCACCCCTCCACTTT. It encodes CASKGKGQNSPLHF. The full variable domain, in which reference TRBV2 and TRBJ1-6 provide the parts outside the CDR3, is EPEVTQTPSHQVTQMGQEVILRCVPISNHLYFYWYRQILGQKVEFLVSFYNNEISEKSEIFDDQFSVERPDGSNFTLKIRSTKLEDSAMYFCASKGKGQNSPLHFGNGTRLTVT.

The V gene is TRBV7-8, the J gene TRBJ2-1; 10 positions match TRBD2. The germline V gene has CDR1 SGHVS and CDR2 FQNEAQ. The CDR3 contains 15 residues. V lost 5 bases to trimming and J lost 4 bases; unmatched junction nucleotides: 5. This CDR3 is CASSPGTSAYNEQFF. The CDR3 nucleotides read TGTGCCAGCAGCCCCGGGACTAGCGCGTACAATGAGCAGTTCTTC.

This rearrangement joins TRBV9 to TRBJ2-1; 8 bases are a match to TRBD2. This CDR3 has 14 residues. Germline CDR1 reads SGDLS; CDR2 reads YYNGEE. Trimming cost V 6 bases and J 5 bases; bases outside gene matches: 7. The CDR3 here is CASTVSGVDNEQFF. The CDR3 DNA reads TGTGCCAGCACAGTTAGCGGGGTCGACAATGAGCAGTTCTTC.

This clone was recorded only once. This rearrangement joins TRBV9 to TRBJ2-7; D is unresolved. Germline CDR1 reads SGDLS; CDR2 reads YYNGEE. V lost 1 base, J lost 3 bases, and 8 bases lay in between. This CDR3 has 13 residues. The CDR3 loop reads CASSVSPNYEQYF. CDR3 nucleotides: TGTGCCAGCAGCGTATCCCCCAACTACGAGCAGTACTTC.

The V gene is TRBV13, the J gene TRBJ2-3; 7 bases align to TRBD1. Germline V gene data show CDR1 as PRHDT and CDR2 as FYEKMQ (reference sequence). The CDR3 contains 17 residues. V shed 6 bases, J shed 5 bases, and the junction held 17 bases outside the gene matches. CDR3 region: CASSGINPGQKLDTQYF. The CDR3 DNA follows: TGTGCCAGCAGTGGAATAAATCCGGGACAGAAATTAGATACGCAGTATTTT.

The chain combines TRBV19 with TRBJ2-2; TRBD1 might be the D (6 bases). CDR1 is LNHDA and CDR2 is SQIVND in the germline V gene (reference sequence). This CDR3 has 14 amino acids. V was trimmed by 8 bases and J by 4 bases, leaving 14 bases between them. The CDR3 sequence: CASEVNRATGELFF. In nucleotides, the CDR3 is TGTGCCAGTGAGGTCAACAGGGCCACCGGGGAGCTGTTTTTT.

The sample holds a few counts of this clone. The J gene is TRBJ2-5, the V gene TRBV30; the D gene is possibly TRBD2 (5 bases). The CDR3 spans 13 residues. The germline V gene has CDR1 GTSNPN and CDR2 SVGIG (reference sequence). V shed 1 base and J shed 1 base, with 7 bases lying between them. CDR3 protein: CAWSGGVQETQYF. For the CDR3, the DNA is TGTGCCTGGAGTGGGGGAGTCCAAGAGACCCAGTACTTC.

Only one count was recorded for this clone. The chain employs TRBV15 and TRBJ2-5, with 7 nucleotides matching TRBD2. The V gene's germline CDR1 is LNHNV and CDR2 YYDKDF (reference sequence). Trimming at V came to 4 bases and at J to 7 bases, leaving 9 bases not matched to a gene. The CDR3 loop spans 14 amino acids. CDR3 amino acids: CATSTGSGEGTQYF. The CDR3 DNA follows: TGTGCCACCAGCACGGGCAGCGGGGAAGGGACCCAGTACTTC. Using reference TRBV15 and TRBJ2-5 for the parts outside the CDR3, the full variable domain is DAMVIQNPRYQVTQFGKPVTLSCSQTLNHNVMYWYQQKSSQAPKLLFHYYDKDFNNEADTPDNFQSRRPNTSFCFLDIRSPGLGDTAMYLCATSTGSGEGTQYFGPGTRLLVL.

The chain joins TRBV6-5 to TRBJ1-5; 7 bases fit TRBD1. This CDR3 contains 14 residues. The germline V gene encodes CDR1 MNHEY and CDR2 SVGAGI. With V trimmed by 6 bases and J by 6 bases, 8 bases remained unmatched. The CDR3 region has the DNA TGTGCCAGCAGAGCGACAGGGTCTGGTCAGCCCCAGCATTTT. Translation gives CASRATGSGQPQHF.

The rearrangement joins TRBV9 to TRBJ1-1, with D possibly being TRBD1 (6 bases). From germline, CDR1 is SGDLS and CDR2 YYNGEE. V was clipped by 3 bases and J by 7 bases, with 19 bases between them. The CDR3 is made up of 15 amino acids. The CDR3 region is CASSAGIGTKLEAFF. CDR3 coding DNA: TGTGCCAGCAGCGCGGGGATAGGGACAAAACTTGAAGCTTTCTTT. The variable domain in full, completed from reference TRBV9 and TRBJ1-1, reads DSGVTQTPKHLITATGQRVTLRCSPRSGDLSVYWYQQSLDQGLQFLIQYYNGEERAKGNILERFSAQQFPDLHSELNLSSLELGDSALYFCASSAGIGTKLEAFFGQGTRLTVV.

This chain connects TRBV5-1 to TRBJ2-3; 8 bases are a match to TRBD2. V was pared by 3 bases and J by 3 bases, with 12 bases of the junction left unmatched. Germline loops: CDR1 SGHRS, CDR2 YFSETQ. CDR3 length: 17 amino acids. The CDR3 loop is CASSYPLSGGPTDTQYF. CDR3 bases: TGCGCCAGCAGCTACCCCCTTTCGGGAGGGCCTACAGATACGCAGTATTTT.

CDR3 sequence: CASSRDRGPRNYYNEQFF. For the CDR3, the DNA is TGTGCCAGTAGTAGGGACAGGGGGCCCCGAAATTATTACAATGAGCAGTTCTTC. The chain uses TRBV19 and TRBJ2-1; 12 bases map to TRBD1. The CDR3 has 18 residues. Germline CDR1 reads LNHDA; CDR2 reads SQIVND (reference sequence). The V gene end was trimmed by 4 bases and the J gene end by 4 bases; junction bases not matched to a gene: 11.

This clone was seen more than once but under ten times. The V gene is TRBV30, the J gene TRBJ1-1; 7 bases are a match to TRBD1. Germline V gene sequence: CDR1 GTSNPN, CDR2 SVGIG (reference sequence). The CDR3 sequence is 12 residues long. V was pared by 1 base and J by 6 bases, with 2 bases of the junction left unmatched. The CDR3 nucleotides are TGTGCCTGGAGTGGAGGGGGCCCTGAAGCTTTCTTT. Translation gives CAWSGGGPEAFF.

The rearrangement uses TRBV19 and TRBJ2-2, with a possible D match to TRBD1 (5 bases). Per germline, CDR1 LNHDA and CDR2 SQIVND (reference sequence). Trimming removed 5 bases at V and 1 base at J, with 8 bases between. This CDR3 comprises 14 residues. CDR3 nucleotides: TGTGCCAGTAGTTGGCAGGGGAACACCGGGGAGCTGTTTTTT. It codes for CASSWQGNTGELFF.

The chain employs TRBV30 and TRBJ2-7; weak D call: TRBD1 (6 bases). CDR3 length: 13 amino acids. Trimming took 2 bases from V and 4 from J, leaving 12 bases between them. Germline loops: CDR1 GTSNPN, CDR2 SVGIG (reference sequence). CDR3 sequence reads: CAWSPDSFYEQYF. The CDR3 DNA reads TGTGCCTGGAGTCCGGACAGTTTTTACGAGCAGTACTTC.

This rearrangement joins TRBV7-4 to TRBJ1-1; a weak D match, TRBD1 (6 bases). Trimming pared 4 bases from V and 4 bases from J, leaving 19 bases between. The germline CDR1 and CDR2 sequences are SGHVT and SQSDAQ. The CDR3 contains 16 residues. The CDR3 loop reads CASSWPFRGQGTEAFF. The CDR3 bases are TGTGCCAGCAGCTGGCCCTTCAGGGGCCAGGGCACTGAAGCTTTCTTT.

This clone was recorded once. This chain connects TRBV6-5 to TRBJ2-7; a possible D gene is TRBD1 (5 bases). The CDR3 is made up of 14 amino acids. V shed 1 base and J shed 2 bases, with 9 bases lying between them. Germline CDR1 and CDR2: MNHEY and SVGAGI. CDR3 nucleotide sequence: TGTGCCAGCAGTTACTATGTGGGGCCCTACGAGCAGTACTTC. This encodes CASSYYVGPYEQYF.

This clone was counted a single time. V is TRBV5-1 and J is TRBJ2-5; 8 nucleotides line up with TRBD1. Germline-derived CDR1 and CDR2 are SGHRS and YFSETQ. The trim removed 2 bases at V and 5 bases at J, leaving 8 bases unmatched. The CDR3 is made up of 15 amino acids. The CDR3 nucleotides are TGCGCCAGCAGCTTTGGGACAGGAGAGGGGGAGACCCAGTACTTC. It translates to CASSFGTGEGETQYF.

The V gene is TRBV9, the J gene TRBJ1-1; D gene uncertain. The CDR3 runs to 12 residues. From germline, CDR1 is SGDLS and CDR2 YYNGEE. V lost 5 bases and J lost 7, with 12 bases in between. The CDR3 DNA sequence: TGTGCCAGCAGTTTTACGACTGATGAAGCTTTCTTT. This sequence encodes CASSFTTDEAFF.

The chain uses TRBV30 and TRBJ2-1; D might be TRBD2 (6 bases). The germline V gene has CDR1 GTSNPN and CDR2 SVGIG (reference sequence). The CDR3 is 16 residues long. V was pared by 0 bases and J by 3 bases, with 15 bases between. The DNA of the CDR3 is TGTGCCTGGAGTGTATTTGCTCGCGGGGACTACAATGAGCAGTTCTTC. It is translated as CAWSVFARGDYNEQFF.

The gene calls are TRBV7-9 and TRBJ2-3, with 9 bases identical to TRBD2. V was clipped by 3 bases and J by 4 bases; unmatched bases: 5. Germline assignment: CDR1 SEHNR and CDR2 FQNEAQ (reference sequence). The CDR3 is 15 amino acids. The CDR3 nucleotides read TGTGCCAGCAGCTTCGGCGGGAGGGTCCCAGATACGCAGTATTTT. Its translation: CASSFGGRVPDTQYF.

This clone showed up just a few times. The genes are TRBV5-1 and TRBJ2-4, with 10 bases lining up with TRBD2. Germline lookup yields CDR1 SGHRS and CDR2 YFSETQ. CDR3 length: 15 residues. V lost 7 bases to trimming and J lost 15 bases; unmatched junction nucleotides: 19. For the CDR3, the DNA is TGCGCCAGCTCCTCCACTAGCGGGATTGCATTGGGGCTGTACTTC. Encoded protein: CASSSTSGIALGLYF.

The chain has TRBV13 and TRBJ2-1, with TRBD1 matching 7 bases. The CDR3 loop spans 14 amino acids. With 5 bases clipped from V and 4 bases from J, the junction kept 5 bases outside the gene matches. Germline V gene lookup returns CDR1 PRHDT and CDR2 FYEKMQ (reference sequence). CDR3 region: CASSVGQNYNEQFF. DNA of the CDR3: TGTGCCAGCAGCGTGGGACAGAATTACAATGAGCAGTTCTTC.